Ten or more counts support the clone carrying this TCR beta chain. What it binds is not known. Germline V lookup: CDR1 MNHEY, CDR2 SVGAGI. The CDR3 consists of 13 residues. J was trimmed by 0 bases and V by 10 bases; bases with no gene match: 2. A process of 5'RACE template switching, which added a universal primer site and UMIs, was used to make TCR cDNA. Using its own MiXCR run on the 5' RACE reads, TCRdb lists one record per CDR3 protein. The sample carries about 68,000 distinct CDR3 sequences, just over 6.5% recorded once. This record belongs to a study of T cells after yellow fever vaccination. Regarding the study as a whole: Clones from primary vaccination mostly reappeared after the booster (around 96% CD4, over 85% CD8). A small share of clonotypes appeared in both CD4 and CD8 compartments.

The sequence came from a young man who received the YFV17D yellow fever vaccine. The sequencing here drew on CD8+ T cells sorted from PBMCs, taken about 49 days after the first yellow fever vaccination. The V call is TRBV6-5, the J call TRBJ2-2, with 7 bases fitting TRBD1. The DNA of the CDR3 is TGTGCCATAGGGGGCTCGAACACCGGGGAGCTGTTTTTT. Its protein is CAIGGSNTGELFF.